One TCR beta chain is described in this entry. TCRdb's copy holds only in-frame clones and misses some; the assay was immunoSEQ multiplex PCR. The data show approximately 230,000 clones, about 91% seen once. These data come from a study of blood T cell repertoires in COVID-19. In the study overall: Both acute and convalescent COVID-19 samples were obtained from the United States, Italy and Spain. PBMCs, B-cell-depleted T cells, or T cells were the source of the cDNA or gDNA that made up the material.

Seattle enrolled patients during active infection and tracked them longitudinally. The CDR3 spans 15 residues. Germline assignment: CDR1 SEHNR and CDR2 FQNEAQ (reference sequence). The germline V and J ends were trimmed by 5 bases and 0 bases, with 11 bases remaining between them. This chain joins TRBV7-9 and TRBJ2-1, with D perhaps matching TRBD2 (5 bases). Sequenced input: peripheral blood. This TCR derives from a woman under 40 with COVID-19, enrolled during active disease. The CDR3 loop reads CASSVGGPSYNEQFF. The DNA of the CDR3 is TGTGCCAGCAGCGTCGGAGGCCCCTCCTACAATGAGCAGTTCTTC.